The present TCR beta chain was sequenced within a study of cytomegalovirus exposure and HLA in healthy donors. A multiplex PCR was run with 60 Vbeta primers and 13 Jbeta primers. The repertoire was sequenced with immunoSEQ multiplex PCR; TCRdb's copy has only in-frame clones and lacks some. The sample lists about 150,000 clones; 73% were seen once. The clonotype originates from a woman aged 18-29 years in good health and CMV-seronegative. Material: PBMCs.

As DNA, the CDR3 is TGTGCCAGCAGCGGACCTCTTCAACGAGCGGGGCTTGAGGTTGAGCAGTTCTTC. Translation gives CASSGPLQRAGLEVEQFF. The chain joins TRBV9 to TRBJ2-1, with 7 bases aligning to TRBD2. The V gene end was trimmed by 3 bases and the J gene end by 9 bases; junction bases not matched to a gene: 21. There are 18 residues in the CDR3. Germline CDR1 reads SGDLS; CDR2 reads YYNGEE. The entire variable domain, with the rest obtained from reference TRBV9 and TRBJ2-1, is as follows: DSGVTQTPKHLITATGQRVTLRCSPRSGDLSVYWYQQSLDQGLQFLIQYYNGEERAKGNILERFSAQQFPDLHSELNLSSLELGDSALYFCASSGPLQRAGLEVEQFFGPGTRLTVL.